One and the same sample provided the 15 T cell receptor beta chains below, sequenced in a study of CD8 T cells in Susac syndrome. Random hexamers were used to reverse transcribe roughly 0.5 to 1 ug of RNA. In TCRdb, the immunoSEQ multiplex PCR reads were re-called with MiXCR into one record per CDR3 protein. The sample consists of approximately 130,000 distinct CDR3 sequences, approximately 94% of them appearing once. The sequencing input was CD4+ T cells from PBMCs. Source of these receptors: a human donor in good health.

This chain connects TRBV12-3 or TRBV12-4 to TRBJ1-5; the D gene is possibly TRBD1 (5 bases). The CDR3 has 15 residues. Trimming pared 6 bases from V and 6 bases from J, leaving 18 bases between. This CDR3 reads CASSPVGGNIQPQHF. In DNA, the CDR3 is TGTGCCAGCAGCCCCGTTGGGGGGAATATTCAGCCCCAGCATTTT.

The V and J genes are TRBV27 and TRBJ2-5; the match to TRBD1 covers 12 bases. V lost 4 bases, J lost 0 bases, and 6 bases stayed unmatched. This CDR3 is built from 17 residues. Germline V gene data show CDR1 as MNHEY and CDR2 as SMNVEV (reference sequence). CDR3 protein: CASSSSGTGGHQETQYF. The CDR3 bases are TGTGCCAGCAGTTCCTCCGGGACAGGGGGCCACCAAGAGACCCAGTACTTC.

The CDR3 bases are TGTGCCAGCAGTTCTCCCAGGGGAAGGAACACTGAAGCTTTCTTT. Protein: CASSSPRGRNTEAFF. The chain employs TRBV28 and TRBJ1-1, with TRBD1 as a possible D gene (6 bases). CDR1 and CDR2 from the germline V gene are MDHEN and SYDVKM. There are 15 residues in the CDR3. Trimming took off 4 bases at V and 1 base at J, with 13 bases between the two ends.

The chain joins TRBV29-1 to TRBJ2-3; D not resolved. Germline loops: CDR1 SQVTM, CDR2 ANQGSEA. V was shortened by 6 bases and J by 2 bases, with 9 bases between the two germline ends. This CDR3 comprises 12 residues. CDR3 in amino acids: CSVALVTDTQYF. The CDR3 bases are TGCAGCGTGGCGCTAGTCACAGATACGCAGTATTTT.

This chain links TRBV6-5 with TRBJ1-2; no clear D. The V gene lost 8 bases and the J gene lost 7 bases, with 32 bases spanning the gap. This CDR3 spans 18 amino acids. Germline CDR1 reads MNHEY; CDR2 reads SVGAGI. In DNA form, the CDR3 reads TGTGCCAGCCGTTTCATCTCGGGGTTAGCTTCCTCGGGCTCTGGCTACACCTTC. Its translation is CASRFISGLASSGSGYTF.

V and J are TRBV10-3 and TRBJ2-2; a weak D match, TRBD1 (5 bases). Germline CDR1 is ENHRY and CDR2 is SYGVKD. The CDR3 is 14 amino acids. The germline V and J ends were trimmed by 6 bases and 5 bases, with 13 bases remaining between them. The CDR3 DNA follows: TGTGCCATCAGCCGGGCAGGGTCTACCGGGGAGCTGTTTTTT. Translated, it gives CAISRAGSTGELFF.

The chain joins TRBV20-1 to TRBJ2-1; 14 bases are shared with TRBD2. Germline loops: CDR1 DFQATT, CDR2 SNEGSKA (reference sequence). This CDR3 region has 17 residues. Trimming cost V 4 bases and J 6 bases; bases outside gene matches: 11. CDR3 nucleotide sequence: TGCAGTGCTATCAGACTAGCGGGAGGGCCCCCTGGCAATGAGCAGTTCTTC. It encodes CSAIRLAGGPPGNEQFF.

The rearrangement joins TRBV27 to TRBJ2-7, with D tentatively TRBD2 (5 bases). Germline CDR1 MNHEY, CDR2 SMNVEV (reference sequence). CDR3 size: 14 residues. The V end was cut by 6 bases, the J end by 2 bases, with 14 bases between. CDR3: CASRRRLPPYEQYF. The CDR3, as DNA: TGTGCCAGCAGGAGGAGGTTGCCGCCCTACGAGCAGTACTTC.

The genes are TRBV20-1 and TRBJ2-1; D may correspond to TRBD1 or TRBD2 (7 bases each). Germline CDR1 and CDR2: DFQATT and SNEGSKA (reference sequence). V was clipped by 6 bases and J by 6 bases, with 21 bases between them. This CDR3 contains 15 residues. The CDR3 reads CSAAGGGGSGNEQFF. CDR3 bases: TGCAGTGCGGCCGGAGGGGGCGGGAGCGGCAATGAGCAGTTCTTC.

This clonotype was recorded once. This chain joins TRBV2 and TRBJ1-4; 9 positions match TRBD1. The CDR3 runs to 15 residues. V was pared by 5 bases and J by 8 bases, with 9 bases of the junction left unmatched. The germline V gene encodes CDR1 SNHLY and CDR2 FYNNEI. CDR3 loop: CASSFIPGTGEKLFF. CDR3 DNA: TGTGCCAGCAGTTTTATCCCCGGGACAGGGGAAAAACTGTTTTTT. Variable domain in full (rest from reference TRBV2 and TRBJ1-4): EPEVTQTPSHQVTQMGQEVILRCVPISNHLYFYWYRQILGQKVEFLVSFYNNEISEKSEIFDDQFSVERPDGSNFTLKIRSTKLEDSAMYFCASSFIPGTGEKLFFGSGTQLSVL.

This chain joins TRBV6-1 and TRBJ2-4; 7 nucleotides line up with TRBD1. CDR1 is MNHNS and CDR2 is SASEGT in the germline V gene. CDR3 size: 13 residues. V was pared by 6 bases and J by 1 base, with 0 bases of the junction left unmatched. CDR3 loop: CASRDRAKNIQYF. CDR3 nucleotides: TGTGCCAGCAGGGACAGGGCCAAAAACATTCAGTACTTC.

This clonotype was seen just once. The CDR3: CASRRTGGALTPLHF. The CDR3 DNA is TGTGCCAGCAGACGGACAGGGGGAGCGTTAACACCCCTCCACTTT. This chain joins TRBV16 and TRBJ1-6, with 10 positions matching TRBD1. Germline assignment: CDR1 KGHSY and CDR2 FQNENV. This CDR3 contains 15 residues. With V trimmed by 6 bases and J by 11 bases, 10 bases remained unmatched.

The V call is TRBV2, the J call TRBJ1-5, with TRBD1 as a possible D gene (5 bases). Germline V gives CDR1 SNHLY, CDR2 FYNNEI. Deletions cut 5 bases from V and 4 bases from J, with 15 bases between. The CDR3 is 15 amino acids. The DNA of the CDR3 is TGTGCCAGCAGTCCCACAGCAGGGAGAAATCAGCCCCAGCATTTT. Encoded protein: CASSPTAGRNQPQHF.

V and J are TRBV2 and TRBJ2-1; perhaps TRBD1 as D (7 bases). The CDR3 totals 14 residues. The V gene lost 1 base and the J gene lost 6 bases, with 10 bases spanning the gap. The germline V gene encodes CDR1 SNHLY and CDR2 FYNNEI. CDR3 protein: CASSEGQGGNEQFF. The DNA for the CDR3 is TGTGCCAGCAGTGAAGGACAGGGAGGCAATGAGCAGTTCTTC. Full variable domain (missing parts from reference TRBV2 and TRBJ2-1): EPEVTQTPSHQVTQMGQEVILRCVPISNHLYFYWYRQILGQKVEFLVSFYNNEISEKSEIFDDQFSVERPDGSNFTLKIRSTKLEDSAMYFCASSEGQGGNEQFFGPGTRLTVL.

The chain uses TRBV27 and TRBJ1-1, with 10 bases matching TRBD1. This CDR3 is built from 16 residues. Per the germline V gene, CDR1 is MNHEY and CDR2 is SMNVEV (reference sequence). The V gene end was trimmed by 5 bases and the J gene end by 4 bases; junction bases not matched to a gene: 10. Written as DNA, the CDR3 is TGTGCCAGCAGTCTCCGGTCCGGGACAGGGGTCACTGAAGCTTTCTTT. Encoded protein: CASSLRSGTGVTEAFF.